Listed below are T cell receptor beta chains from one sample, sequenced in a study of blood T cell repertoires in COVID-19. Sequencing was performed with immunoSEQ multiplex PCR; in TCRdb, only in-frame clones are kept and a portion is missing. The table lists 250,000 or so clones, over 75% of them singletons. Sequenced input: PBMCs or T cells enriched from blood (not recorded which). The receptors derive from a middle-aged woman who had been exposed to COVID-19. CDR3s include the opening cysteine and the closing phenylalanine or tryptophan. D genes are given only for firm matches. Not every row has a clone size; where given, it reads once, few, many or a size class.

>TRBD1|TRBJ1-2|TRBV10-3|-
TGTGCCATCAACTCGGGACAGGGTACTGGCTACACCTTC
CAINSGQGTGYTF
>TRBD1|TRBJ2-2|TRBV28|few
TGTGCCAGCACTATGGACAGGATGAACACCGGGGAGCTGTTTTTT
CASTMDRMNTGELFF
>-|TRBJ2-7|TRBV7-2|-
TGTGCCAGCAGCTTAGCCAGGACAGCGGGGCTCTACGAGCAGTACTTC
CASSLARTAGLYEQYF
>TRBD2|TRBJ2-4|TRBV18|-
TGTGCCAGCTCACCTCAGGCTAGCGGGGCTAGATTGGACATTCAGTACTTC
CASSPQASGARLDIQYF
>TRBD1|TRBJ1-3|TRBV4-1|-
TGCGCCAGCAGCCAAGATACAGGGGGACGAATCTTGGGTGGAAACACCATATATTTT
CASSQDTGGRILGGNTIYF
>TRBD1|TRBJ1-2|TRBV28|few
TGTGCCAGCACGACAGGGGCGGACGGCTACACCTTC
CASTTGADGYTF
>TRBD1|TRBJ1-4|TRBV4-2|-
TGTGCCAGCAGCCAAGACGGGACAGGGAGTGGAAAACTGTTTTTT
CASSQDGTGSGKLFF
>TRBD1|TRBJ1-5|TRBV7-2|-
TGTGCCAGCAGCTTAACAGGGGGCGGTGGTCAGCCCCAGCATTTT
CASSLTGGGGQPQHF
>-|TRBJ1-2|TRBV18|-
TGTGCCAGCTCACCGGACCGGGCGGGCTATGGCTACACCTTC
CASSPDRAGYGYTF
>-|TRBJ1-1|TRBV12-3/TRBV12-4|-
TGTGCCAGCAGCCCCGTGAGGACTGAAGCTTTCTTT
CASSPVRTEAFF
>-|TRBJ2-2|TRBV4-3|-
TGCGCCAGCAGCCAAGAGGGTAGCTCCGGGGAGCTGTTTTTT
CASSQEGSSGELFF
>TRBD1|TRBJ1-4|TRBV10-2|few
TGCGCCAGCAGCCGACAGGGGGCGTCTGAAAAACTGTTTTTT
CASSRQGASEKLFF
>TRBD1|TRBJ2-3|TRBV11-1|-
TGTGCCAGCAGCTTCCCCGACAGGGGGCTGGCAGATACGCAGTATTTT
CASSFPDRGLADTQYF
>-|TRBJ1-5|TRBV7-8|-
TGTGCCAGCAGCGACCTCAGGGCCTATAGCAATCAGCCCCAGCATTTT
CASSDLRAYSNQPQHF
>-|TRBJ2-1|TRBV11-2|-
TGTGCCAGCAGCTTAGATTTGGGGGGGCGCCTCAATGAGCAGTTCTTC
CASSLDLGGRLNEQFF
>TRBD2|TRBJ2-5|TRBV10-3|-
TGTGCCATCAAAGGCGGCGGGAGGGATCAAGAGACCCAGTACTTC
CAIKGGGRDQETQYF